The 27 T cell receptor beta chains reported below all come from one sample, sequenced in a study of lymphopenia after photon versus proton radiotherapy. TCRdb keeps only in-frame clones here, not all; method: immunoSEQ multiplex PCR. The table shows more than 70,000 clones, with around 83% occurring only once. The sequenced sample was peripheral blood, obtained from a patient treated with proton-based radiotherapy. The receptors derive from a man between 60 and 75 years old with pancreatic cancer.

CDR3 in amino acids: CASRLYGTPQETQYF. DNA for the CDR3: TGTGCAAGTCGCTTATACGGGACGCCGCAAGAGACCCAGTACTTC. The chain employs TRBV12-2 and TRBJ2-5. TRBV12-2 is listed as a pseudogene. The CDR3 is 15 residues long.

The rearrangement uses TRBV19 and TRBJ2-2, with D unclear. The V gene's germline CDR1 is LNHDA and CDR2 SQIVND (reference sequence). The CDR3 is made up of 14 amino acids. The V end was cut by 2 bases, the J end by 1 base, with 5 bases between. In DNA form, the CDR3 reads TGTGCCAGTAGTATATCAGAGAACACCGGGGAGCTGTTTTTT. This gives the protein CASSISENTGELFF.

V usage is TRBV28 and J usage is TRBJ1-6; 7 positions match TRBD1. Germline V gives CDR1 MDHEN, CDR2 SYDVKM. Losses at the gene ends were 8 bases for V and 9 bases for J; bases not matched to a gene: 4. The CDR3 length is 12 residues. The CDR3 coding sequence is TGTGCCAGCGGGACAGCTGCTTCACCCCTCCACTTT. It translates to CASGTAASPLHF.

The CDR3 DNA sequence: TGTGCCAGCACCCGACAGGGGTCCGGGGCCAACTATGGCTACACCTTC. It yields the protein CASTRQGSGANYGYTF. The rearrangement joins TRBV21-1 to TRBJ1-2; the table gives TRBD1 as D, unverified against the DNA. TRBV21-1 is recorded as a pseudogene. This CDR3 region has 16 residues.

This clone was counted only a few times. The V call is TRBV29-1, the J call TRBJ1-2; TRBD1 matches 9 bases. This CDR3 comprises 13 residues. V lost 6 bases and J lost 4; bases outside the gene matches: 6. Looked up from germline, CDR1 is SQVTM and CDR2 is ANQGSEA. CDR3 coding DNA: TGCAGCGTATACAGGGGGCAGGGCTATGGCTACACCTTC. As protein: CSVYRGQGYGYTF.

The rearrangement links TRBV5-1 to TRBJ1-1; a weak D match, TRBD1 (5 bases). The CDR3 has 16 residues. Germline CDR1 reads SGHRS; CDR2 reads YFSETQ. The V end was cut by 3 bases, the J end by 4 bases, with 19 bases between. The CDR3 coding sequence is TGCGCCAGCAGCTCGCAGGGAGGGGCGGGGATCACTGAAGCTTTCTTT. It encodes CASSSQGGAGITEAFF.

This chain joins TRBV4-3 and TRBJ2-7, with TRBD1 matching 8 bases. Germline CDR1 is LGHNA and CDR2 is YSLEER. V was clipped by 2 bases and J by 2 bases; unmatched bases: 5. The CDR3 spans 15 residues. CDR3 residues: CASSQLQGAAYEQYF. CDR3 in DNA: TGCGCCAGCAGCCAATTGCAGGGGGCCGCCTACGAGCAGTACTTC.

The V gene is TRBV5-6, the J gene TRBJ2-5; D ambiguous. This CDR3 spans 14 amino acids. The V and J ends lost 0 bases and 5 bases respectively, with 11 bases between them. Germline V gene lookup returns CDR1 SGHDT and CDR2 YYEEEE. The CDR3 here is CASSLAGFFETQYF. The CDR3 region has the DNA TGTGCCAGCAGCTTGGCCGGGTTTTTCGAGACCCAGTACTTC. Based on the CDR3 plus reference TRBV5-6 and TRBJ2-5, the full variable domain is DAGVTQSPTHLIKTRGQQVTLRCSPKSGHDTVSWYQQALGQGPQFIFQYYEEEERQRGNFPDRFSGHQFPNYSSELNVNALLLGDSALYLCASSLAGFFETQYFGPGTRLLVL.

This clone was seen a few times. The chain employs TRBV28 and TRBJ2-1; TRBD2 matches 14 bases. Germline values: CDR1 MDHEN, CDR2 SYDVKM. V was clipped by 4 bases and J by 6 bases; unmatched bases: 8. This CDR3 region has 17 residues. CDR3 in DNA: TGTGCCAGCAGTTCCCCGGGACTAGCGGGAGCCGGCAATGAGCAGTTCTTC. It specifies CASSSPGLAGAGNEQFF.

The rearrangement uses TRBV4-2 and TRBJ2-2, with D perhaps TRBD2 (6 bases). The CDR3 totals 14 residues. In germline, CDR1 is LGHNA, CDR2 YNFKEQ. V was shortened by 9 bases and J by 1 base, with 12 bases between the two germline ends. CDR3 in amino acids: CASTKAGNTGELFF. The CDR3 DNA follows: TGTGCCAGTACCAAAGCGGGGAACACCGGGGAGCTGTTTTTT.

This rearrangement joins TRBV2 to TRBJ1-5; D gene uncertain. The length of the CDR3 is 13 residues. Germline V gene sequence: CDR1 SNHLY, CDR2 FYNNEI. Trimming took off 2 bases at V and 6 bases at J, with 8 bases between the two ends. The CDR3 here is CASSERGPQPQHF. The CDR3 region has the DNA TGTGCCAGCAGTGAACGGGGTCCTCAGCCCCAGCATTTT. The complete variable domain, with remaining parts taken from reference TRBV2 and TRBJ1-5, reads EPEVTQTPSHQVTQMGQEVILRCVPISNHLYFYWYRQILGQKVEFLVSFYNNEISEKSEIFDDQFSVERPDGSNFTLKIRSTKLEDSAMYFCASSERGPQPQHFGDGTRLSIL.

This chain links TRBV6-4 with TRBJ2-7, with 13 bases lining up with TRBD2. Germline V lookup: CDR1 MRHNA, CDR2 SNTAGT. The CDR3 has 15 amino acids. Trimming took 4 bases from V and 6 from J; bases not matched to a gene: 6. Here the CDR3 reads CASSVTSGRIGEQYF. The CDR3 DNA is TGTGCCAGCAGTGTGACTAGCGGGAGGATAGGCGAGCAGTACTTC.

This clone was counted a single time. The genes are TRBV5-1 and TRBJ1-4; D possibly corresponds to TRBD1 (6 bases). Germline-derived CDR1 and CDR2 are SGHRS and YFSETQ. The germline V and J ends were trimmed by 4 bases and 0 bases, with 10 bases remaining between them. The CDR3 sequence is 15 residues long. In nucleotides, the CDR3 is TGCGCCAGCAGCCCGGACAGTGCAACTAATGAAAAACTGTTTTTT. Protein: CASSPDSATNEKLFF.

CDR3 amino acids: CASSDPNVAGGLEQFF. CDR3 DNA: TGTGCCAGCAGTGATCCTAATGTGGCGGGAGGGCTTGAGCAGTTCTTC. The rearrangement uses TRBV25-1 and TRBJ2-1; 9 positions match TRBD2. The CDR3 loop spans 16 amino acids. The trim removed 3 bases at V and 9 bases at J, leaving 12 bases unmatched. Germline CDR1 and CDR2: MGHDK and SYGVNS.

This rearrangement joins TRBV18 to TRBJ2-1; D is ambiguous. V dropped 1 base and J dropped 8 bases, with 15 bases sitting between them. Germline-derived CDR1 and CDR2 are KGHSH and LQKENI. CDR3 length: 15 residues. CDR3 residues: CASSPRSGSGDEQFF. CDR3 coding DNA: TGTGCCAGCTCACCACGGTCAGGTAGTGGCGATGAGCAGTTCTTC.

V gene TRBV7-9 combines with J gene TRBJ2-4, with D unclear. The CDR3 runs to 15 residues. CDR1 is SEHNR and CDR2 is FQNEAQ in the germline V gene (reference sequence). V lost 5 bases and J lost 2, with 13 bases in between. CDR3 sequence (DNA): TGTGCCAGCAGCGCTGCCAGCGAGACCAAAAACATTCAGTACTTC. As protein: CASSAASETKNIQYF.

This clone was observed a single time. This chain uses TRBV6-5 with TRBJ2-3; D not certain. V lost 6 bases and J 6 bases, leaving 13 bases between the germline ends. The CDR3 length is 13 residues. Per the germline V gene, CDR1 is MNHEY and CDR2 is SVGAGI. CDR3 coding DNA: TGTGCCAGCAGGGGTAAGTACATGGATACGCAGTATTTT. It codes for CASRGKYMDTQYF.

J is TRBJ2-5 and V is TRBV5-6, with D perhaps matching TRBD2 (5 bases). CDR1 is SGHDT and CDR2 is YYEEEE in the germline V gene. This CDR3 has 13 amino acids. Trimming left V 1 base short and J 4 bases short, with 8 bases between. The DNA for the CDR3 is TGTGCCAGCAGCTTGCGGGGTAGAGAGACCCAGTACTTC. Its protein product is CASSLRGRETQYF.

The chain couples TRBV7-2 to TRBJ2-5, with TRBD2 identical over 13 bases. This CDR3 contains 13 residues. From germline, CDR1 is SGHTA and CDR2 FQGNSA. V shed 11 bases and J 4 bases; nucleotides not matched to a gene: 4. This CDR3 is CALGLAGTETQYF. The CDR3 DNA sequence: TGTGCCCTGGGACTAGCGGGAACAGAGACCCAGTACTTC.

The chain joins TRBV4-2 to TRBJ2-5; D remains unclear. Near its end, the DNA agrees better with TRBJ2-7, so the J call may be wrong. The germline V gene encodes CDR1 LGHNA and CDR2 YNFKEQ. The CDR3 extends over 13 amino acids. The CDR3 protein is CASSQDKIYEQYF. DNA of the CDR3: TGTGCCAGCAGCCAAGACAAAATCTACGAGCAGTACTTC.

The chain has TRBV4-3 and TRBJ2-2, with 9 bases matching TRBD1. Germline CDR1 and CDR2: LGHNA and YSLEER. The V segment lost 1 base and the J segment 4 bases; nucleotides outside the gene matches: 16. The CDR3 has 20 residues. The CDR3 DNA sequence: TGCGCCAGCAGCCAAGCCCCCCGGACAGGGGTAACAAGGGGCACCGGGGAGCTGTTTTTT. Its protein is CASSQAPRTGVTRGTGELFF.

This clone is a singleton in its sample. The chain combines TRBV6-5 with TRBJ2-7; 15 bases line up with TRBD2. Germline values: CDR1 MNHEY, CDR2 SVGAGI. The CDR3 runs 13 residues. V shed 8 bases and J 5 bases; nucleotides not matched to a gene: 1. For the CDR3, the DNA is TGTGCCAGCGGACTAGCGGGAGGGCACGAGCAGTACTTC. Amino acid sequence: CASGLAGGHEQYF.

This clone was counted once. This sequence joins TRBV7-2 and TRBJ2-1; no clear D gene. V gave up 1 base and J gave up 5 bases, with 12 bases separating them. CDR1 is SGHTA and CDR2 is FQGNSA in the germline V gene. The CDR3 has 15 amino acids. CDR3 sequence reads: CASSLVAGRHNEQFF. The CDR3 region has the DNA TGTGCCAGCAGCTTAGTGGCAGGACGCCACAATGAGCAGTTCTTC.

V and J are TRBV29-1 and TRBJ2-1; tentatively, D is TRBD1 or TRBD2 (5 bases each). V was pared by 7 bases and J by 6 bases, with 13 bases between. The CDR3 extends over 12 amino acids. Germline values: CDR1 SQVTM, CDR2 ANQGSEA. CDR3 nucleotides: TGCAGCGGGGGGACCGGCGTCAATGAGCAGTTCTTC. It encodes CSGGTGVNEQFF.

The genes are TRBV7-3 and TRBJ2-5; no clear D. Trimming pared 2 bases from V and 7 bases from J, leaving 11 bases between. The V gene's germline CDR1 is SGHTA and CDR2 FQGTGA. The CDR3 is made up of 13 amino acids. The CDR3 DNA reads TGTGCCAGCAGCTTACAGTTTCATGGGACCCAGTACTTC. It specifies CASSLQFHGTQYF.

The chain carries TRBV5-4 and TRBJ2-3, with 10 bases identical to TRBD2. Germline CDR1 reads SGHNT; CDR2 reads YYREEE (reference sequence). CDR3 size: 17 residues. The junction had 15 bases not matched to a gene; V was cut back by 10 bases and J by 1 base. CDR3 nucleotides: TGTGCCTATCTTATAAGGGCTAGCGGGAGAGGCACAGATACGCAGTATTTT. Translating gives CAYLIRASGRGTDTQYF.

The gene calls are TRBV30 and TRBJ1-6; TRBD1 might be the D (5 bases). V lost 4 bases to trimming and J lost 6 bases, with 16 bases between them. Germline CDR1 GTSNPN, CDR2 SVGIG (reference sequence). This CDR3 comprises 15 residues. CDR3 region: CAWNVQGISNSPLHF. The CDR3, as DNA: TGTGCCTGGAATGTCCAGGGAATCTCTAATTCACCCCTCCACTTT. The variable domain in full, completed from reference TRBV30 and TRBJ1-6, reads SQTIHQWPATLVQPVGSPLSLECTVEGTSNPNLYWYRQAAGRGLQLLFYSVGIGQISSEVPQNLSASRPQDRQFILSSKKLLLSDSGFYLCAWNVQGISNSPLHFGNGTRLTVT.